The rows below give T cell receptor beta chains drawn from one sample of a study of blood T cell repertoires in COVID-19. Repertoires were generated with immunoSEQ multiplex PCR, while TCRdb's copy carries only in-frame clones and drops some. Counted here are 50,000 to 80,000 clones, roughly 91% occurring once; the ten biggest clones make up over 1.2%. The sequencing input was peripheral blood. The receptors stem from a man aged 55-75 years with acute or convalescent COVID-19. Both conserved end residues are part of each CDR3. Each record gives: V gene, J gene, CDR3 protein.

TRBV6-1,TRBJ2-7,CASSEIGGSYEQYF
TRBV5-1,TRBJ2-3,CASSPRPLIAGGLTDTQYF
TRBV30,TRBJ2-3,CAWSVGLAPSDTQYF
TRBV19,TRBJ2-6,CASSKIGQGASGANVLTF
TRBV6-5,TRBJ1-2,CASSLATGASRGYTF
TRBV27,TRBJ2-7,CASSGIGTGVTYEQYF
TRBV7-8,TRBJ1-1,CASMTGQGWPEAFF
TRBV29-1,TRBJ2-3,CSVEDRPGGSDTQYF
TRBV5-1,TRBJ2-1,CASSLRGIYNEQFF
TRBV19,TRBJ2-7,CATWTGVEQYF
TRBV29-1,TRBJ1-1,CSVEWTGNMNTEAFF
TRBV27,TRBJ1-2,CASSFGTGQGRYGYTF
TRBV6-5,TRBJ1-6,CASSYSSRGESPLHF
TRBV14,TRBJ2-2,CASSQARVGELFF
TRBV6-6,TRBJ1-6,CASRQWTENSPLHF
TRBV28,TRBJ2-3,CASSMTGITDTQYF
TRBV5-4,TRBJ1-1,CASSRRALQGRNTEAFF
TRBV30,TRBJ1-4,CAWSGRGRRPGTLNEKLFF
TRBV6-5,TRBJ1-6,CASSYSQGSSAPLHF
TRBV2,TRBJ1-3,CASSESGLSGNTIYF
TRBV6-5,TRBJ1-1,CASTPKPGGTEAFF
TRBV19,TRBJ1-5,CASHDSFNQPQHF
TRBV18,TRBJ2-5,CASSPWTGPQETQYF
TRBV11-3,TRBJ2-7,CASSRDSYEQYF
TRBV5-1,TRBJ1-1,CASMEGSRSHTEAFF
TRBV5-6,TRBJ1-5,CASSLEGTGAQPQHF